This T cell receptor (beta chain) was obtained from a study of technical replicates of blood from a handful of donors. TCRdb keeps only in-frame clones here, not all; method: immunoSEQ multiplex PCR. Seen here are 90,000 to 100,000 clones, almost 97% observed once, and the top ten hold roughly 0.36%. The sequence was collected from a human donor in good health. Sequencing input: T cells isolated from PBMCs.

The CDR3 sequence is CASSLGPDLNTEAFF. As DNA, the CDR3 is TGTGCCAGCAGCTTAGGGCCGGACTTGAACACTGAAGCTTTCTTT. The chain carries TRBV7-6 and TRBJ1-1, with no clear D. The CDR3 runs 15 residues. The germline gives CDR1 SGHVS, CDR2 FNYEAQ. V gave up 1 base and J gave up 0 bases, with 9 bases separating them.